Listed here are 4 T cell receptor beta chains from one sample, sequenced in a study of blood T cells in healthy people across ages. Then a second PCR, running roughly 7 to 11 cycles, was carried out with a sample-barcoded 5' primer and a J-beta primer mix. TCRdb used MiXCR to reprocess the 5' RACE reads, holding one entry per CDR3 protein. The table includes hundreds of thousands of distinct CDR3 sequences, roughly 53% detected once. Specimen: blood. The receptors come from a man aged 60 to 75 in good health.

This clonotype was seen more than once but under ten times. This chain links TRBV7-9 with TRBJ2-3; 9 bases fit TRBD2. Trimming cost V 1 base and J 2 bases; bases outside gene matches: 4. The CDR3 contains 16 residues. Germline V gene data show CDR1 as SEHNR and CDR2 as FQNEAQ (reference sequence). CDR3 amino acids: CASSLGSGGHTDTQYF. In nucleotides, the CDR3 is TGTGCCAGCAGCTTAGGAAGCGGGGGGCACACAGATACGCAGTATTTT. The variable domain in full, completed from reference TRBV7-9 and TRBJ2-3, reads DTGVSQNPRHKITKRGQNVTFRCDPISEHNRLYWYRQTLGQGPEFLTYFQNEAQLEKSRLLSDRFSAERPKGSFSTLEIQRTEQGDSAMYLCASSLGSGGHTDTQYFGPGTRLTVL.

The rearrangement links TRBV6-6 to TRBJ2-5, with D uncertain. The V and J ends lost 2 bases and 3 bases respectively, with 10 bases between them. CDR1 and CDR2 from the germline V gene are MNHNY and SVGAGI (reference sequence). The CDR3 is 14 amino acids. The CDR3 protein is CASSYDRAEETQYF. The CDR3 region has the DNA TGTGCCAGCAGTTACGACCGGGCAGAAGAGACCCAGTACTTC.

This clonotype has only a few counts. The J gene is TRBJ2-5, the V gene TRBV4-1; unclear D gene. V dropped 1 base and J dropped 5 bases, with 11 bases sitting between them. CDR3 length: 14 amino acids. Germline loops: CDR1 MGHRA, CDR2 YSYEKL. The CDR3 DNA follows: TGCGCCAGCAGCCAAGTGAACCTGAGGGAGACCCAGTACTTC. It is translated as CASSQVNLRETQYF.

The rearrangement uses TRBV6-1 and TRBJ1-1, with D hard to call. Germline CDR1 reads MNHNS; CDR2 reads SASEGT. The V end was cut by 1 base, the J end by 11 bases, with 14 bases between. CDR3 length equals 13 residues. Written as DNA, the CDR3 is TGTGCCAGCAGTGAAGTCCCCGGTACAATTGCTTTCTTT. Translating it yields CASSEVPGTIAFF.